The clone carrying this T cell receptor (beta chain) was counted between two and nine times. Antigen: not known. The sample is drawn from a study of post-analysis software for immune sequencing data. Study details: The patients showed relapsing-remitting, secondary progressive and progressive-relapsing multiple sclerosis courses.

Study-wide points: Strong co-clustering by F measure was seen for same-batch samples. Patients with multiple sclerosis recorded significantly lower normalized Chao1 diversity than controls, the study found. Patients had higher frequencies than controls of a handful of TRBV segments, including TRBV5-6, TRBV5-1 and TRBV20-1.

Unique molecular identifiers featured in each of the TCR beta cDNA libraries. TCRdb passed the PCR reads through MiXCR, listing each CDR3 protein once. This repertoire shows 750,000 to 950,000 distinct CDR3 sequences, approximately 53% found once; its top ten account for 4.6%. V lost 1 base and J 5 bases, leaving 11 bases between the germline ends. CDR1 and CDR2 (germline): LGHDT, YNNKEL (reference sequence). This CDR3 has 14 residues. This clonotype was sampled from a girl under 18 with multiple sclerosis. This chain links TRBV3-1 with TRBJ1-2, with a weak D call TRBD1 (6 bases). Specimen: blood. The CDR3 bases are TGTGCCAGCAGCCAAGTGGACAGTCTTTATGGCTACACCTTC. Amino acids: CASSQVDSLYGYTF.